These T cell receptor beta chains were read from a single sample in a study of blood T cells in healthy people across ages. A single record per CDR3 protein comes from TCRdb applying MiXCR to the 5' RACE reads. Of roughly 1,800,000 distinct CDR3 sequences in the sample, around half were seen once. The sequenced sample consisted of blood. The source is a woman between 35 and 50 years old in good health. CDR3s include the opening cysteine and the closing phenylalanine or tryptophan. D genes are given only for firm matches. Expanded clones are given a class, and other clones once, few, many or no size at all.

CDR3 DNA	CDR3 protein	D gene	V gene	J gene	clone size
TGTGCCAGCAGGACCGGGAGGAACAACTATGGCTACACCTTC	CASRTGRNNYGYTF	-	TRBV6-5	TRBJ1-2	-
TGTGCCAGCAGCGCCCTAACGGCGTATGGGACCCAGTACTTC	CASSALTAYGTQYF	-	TRBV7-2	TRBJ2-5	few
TGCAGCGTCCGGAGAGGGGAGGGGGCTAGTCCACGAGCAGATACGCAGTATTTT	CSVRRGEGASPRADTQYF	-	TRBV29-1	TRBJ2-3	-
TGTGCCAGCTCGCAGAATCTGACAGGGATGAACTATGGCTACACCTTC	CASSQNLTGMNYGYTF	TRBD1	TRBV18	TRBJ1-2	-
TGTGCCACCAGTGAAGGGGACAGCTATGGCTACACCTTC	CATSEGDSYGYTF	TRBD1	TRBV24-1	TRBJ1-2	few
TGTGCCAGCAGTGAGACAGGGGCCAGCTCCTACAATGAGCAGTTCTTC	CASSETGASSYNEQFF	TRBD1	TRBV25-1	TRBJ2-1	-
TGCAGTGCCTGGGACCGCACTAACTATGGCTACACCTTC	CSAWDRTNYGYTF	-	TRBV20-1	TRBJ1-2	few
TGTGCCAGCAGCTCGGCGGGATACTCCTACGAGCAGTACTTC	CASSSAGYSYEQYF	-	TRBV5-6	TRBJ2-7	few
TGCTGTCTGGACGGGCGGAACTATGGCTACACCTTC	CCLDGRNYGYTF	-	TRBV20-1	TRBJ1-2	few
TGTGCCAGCAGTTTAGGGGTCCAGTTTCGAAGCTCCTACGAGCAGTACTTC	CASSLGVQFRSSYEQYF	-	TRBV28	TRBJ2-7	-
TGTGCCAGCAGCTTACGGGCCGGGACAGGATCCTACGAGCAGTACTTC	CASSLRAGTGSYEQYF	TRBD1	TRBV9	TRBJ2-7	-
TGTGCCATCAGTGAGAAGCGGGGGCCGGTAAGCACAGATACGCAGTATTTT	CAISEKRGPVSTDTQYF	TRBD2	TRBV10-3	TRBJ2-3	-
TGTGCCAGCATGGGGGGGGCCAAAAACATTCAGTACTTC	CASMGGAKNIQYF	TRBD2	TRBV28	TRBJ2-4	-
TGTGCCACCGTAGGGGCGGGTGCGTACAATGAGCAGTTCTTC	CATVGAGAYNEQFF	-	TRBV2	TRBJ2-1	-
TGCAGTGCTCAGGGGGAGGGCTATGGCTACACCTTC	CSAQGEGYGYTF	TRBD1	TRBV20-1	TRBJ1-2	few
TGCAGTGCCCAGATAGGGACTTCCCCGCTCAACGAGCAGTACTTC	CSAQIGTSPLNEQYF	-	TRBV20-1	TRBJ2-7	-
TGTGCCAGCAGTTGGCGGGAGGGAGAGACCCAGTACTTC	CASSWREGETQYF	TRBD2	TRBV27	TRBJ2-5	-
TGCAGTGCTAGTAACTTCCAAGAGACCCAGTACTTC	CSASNFQETQYF	-	TRBV20-1	TRBJ2-5	-
TGCGCCAGCAGCCCAGAACCTCTTAGCAATCAGCCCCAGCATTTT	CASSPEPLSNQPQHF	-	TRBV5-1	TRBJ1-5	few
TGCGCCAGCAGCGGCAGTGGGGAGGGACTCGATGAAAAGCTGTTTTTT	CASSGSGEGLDEKLFF	-	TRBV4-3	TRBJ1-4	few
TGCGCCAGCAGTGAATCCGGGGGCTACACCTTC	CASSESGGYTF	-	TRBV25-1	TRBJ1-2	many
TGTGCCAGCAGCTTAGCCTGGGGGACTAGTAAGGTTGGTGAGCAGTTCTTC	CASSLAWGTSKVGEQFF	TRBD2	TRBV7-2	TRBJ2-1	-
TGTGCCAGCAGCTTATCTACTTCAGCCCCCCTCCACTTT	CASSLSTSAPLHF	-	TRBV7-2	TRBJ1-6	-
TGCAGTGTCCCGGGCAGGGGAGAGACCCAGTACTTC	CSVPGRGETQYF	-	TRBV20-1	TRBJ2-5	-
TGTGCCAGCATGTCCGGAGGGCTCGAGCAGTACTTC	CASMSGGLEQYF	-	TRBV2	TRBJ2-7	-
TGCAGTGCTAGAGATGTGACTTGGAGCACAGATACGCAGTATTTT	CSARDVTWSTDTQYF	-	TRBV20-1	TRBJ2-3	few
TGTGCCAGCAGCCAGACAGGGGAACAAGAGACCCAGTACTTC	CASSQTGEQETQYF	TRBD1	TRBV14	TRBJ2-5	-
TGTGCCTCAGGCGAGATTAATCGGGAGCAGTTCTTC	CASGEINREQFF	-	TRBV10-3	TRBJ2-1	few
TGCGCCAGCAGCTCCACCGGGACTCCCACAGATACGCAGTATTTT	CASSSTGTPTDTQYF	-	TRBV5-1	TRBJ2-3	-
TGCGCCAGCAGCCAAAGCGGGGGGGAATACAATGAGCAGTTCTTC	CASSQSGGEYNEQFF	TRBD2	TRBV4-3	TRBJ2-1	few
TGTGCCAGCAGTGAATATGGGGGGCCGGGCCCAGAAAAACTGTTTTTT	CASSEYGGPGPEKLFF	-	TRBV25-1	TRBJ1-4	-
TGCAGCGTTGCCTCGACTAGCGGGAGCCACTACGAGCAGTACTTC	CSVASTSGSHYEQYF	TRBD2	TRBV29-1	TRBJ2-7	-
TGCAGTGCTAGCAAGCTCTCGGAAACCTACGAGCAGTACTTC	CSASKLSETYEQYF	-	TRBV20-1	TRBJ2-7	few
TGTGCCAGCAGCCAAAGGGGCGGGGGGAAAGAGACCCAGTACTTC	CASSQRGGGKETQYF	TRBD2	TRBV7-2	TRBJ2-5	-
TGTGCCAGCAGCTTAGTCCCAGGGATCAATCAGCCCCAGCATTTT	CASSLVPGINQPQHF	-	TRBV7-6	TRBJ1-5	-
TGTGCCAGCAGCCACCAATCGACAGGGGTCCACCAAGAGACCCAGTACTTC	CASSHQSTGVHQETQYF	TRBD1	TRBV13	TRBJ2-5	few
TGTGCCAGCAGAGCTCCTAGCGGGGGGTCCTACAATGAGCAGTTCTTC	CASRAPSGGSYNEQFF	TRBD2	TRBV6-2/TRBV6-3	TRBJ2-1	-
TGTGCCAGCAGCTATGGACGGGGTAGTGAAGCTTTCTTT	CASSYGRGSEAFF	-	TRBV7-9	TRBJ1-1	-
TGTGCCAGCAGCTTAGGGACTAGCGGGGGCCAGATTACAGATACGCAGTATTTT	CASSLGTSGGQITDTQYF	TRBD2	TRBV7-2	TRBJ2-3	-
TGCGCCAGCAGCTTGCAGACGGCAAACACAGATACGCAGTATTTT	CASSLQTANTDTQYF	-	TRBV5-1	TRBJ2-3	-
TGTGCCAGCAGCTTAGGTGTAGGGAAGACCTACAATGAGCAGTACTTC	CASSLGVGKTYNEQYF	-	TRBV7-9	TRBJ2-7	-
TGTGCCAGCAGTATGCGCGGTTCCTACAATGAGCAGTTCTTC	CASSMRGSYNEQFF	-	TRBV27	TRBJ2-1	few
TGTGCCACCAGCAGAGTGGGGGCCCTCTATGGCTACACCTTC	CATSRVGALYGYTF	-	TRBV15	TRBJ1-2	-
TGTGCCAGCACCCACTCTAGGACAGCTACCAATGAGCAGTTCTTC	CASTHSRTATNEQFF	-	TRBV7-8	TRBJ2-1	few
TGCGCCAGCAGCTTGGCCAACGACATAAAGCCCTACGAGCAGTACTTC	CASSLANDIKPYEQYF	-	TRBV5-1	TRBJ2-7	few
TGTGCCAGCAGTTTTTTGGGGGGAGTCAGTCAGCCCCAGCATTTT	CASSFLGGVSQPQHF	-	TRBV28	TRBJ1-5	few
TGTGCCAGCAGGGTTAGGGCGGAGTCCTACGAGCAGTACTTC	CASRVRAESYEQYF	-	TRBV6-1	TRBJ2-7	few
TGTGCCAGCAGCCAAGAAGTTGGCAGCCGCTTGGGAAACACCATATATTTT	CASSQEVGSRLGNTIYF	-	TRBV4-2	TRBJ1-3	-
TGCGCCAGCAGCTTCACGCTCTGGGAAGGTGGCACAGATACGCAGTATTTT	CASSFTLWEGGTDTQYF	-	TRBV5-1	TRBJ2-3	-
TGTGCCAGCAGCGCCCCCGAGGGGACAGATGGCTACACCTTC	CASSAPEGTDGYTF	TRBD1	TRBV9	TRBJ1-2	-
TGTGCCAGCAGCTCCAGGCGGACAGGGGGAAACATTCAGTACTTC	CASSSRRTGGNIQYF	TRBD1	TRBV12-3/TRBV12-4	TRBJ2-4	-
TGTGCTAGCAGCCACTCAGGGAACCAAGAGACCCAGTACTTC	CASSHSGNQETQYF	-	TRBV7-7	TRBJ2-5	-
TGTGCCAGCAGCCAAGCAGCAAGCGGGGGGCCCCGGGAGACCCAGTACTTC	CASSQAASGGPRETQYF	TRBD2	TRBV4-2	TRBJ2-5	-
TGTGCCACTGTTCAGGGGGCTAGGGGCTACACCTTC	CATVQGARGYTF	TRBD1	TRBV2	TRBJ1-2	-
TGTGCCAGCAGCCGGCGAGAGACAGGCCGCTTTTATGGCTACACCTTC	CASSRRETGRFYGYTF	-	TRBV7-9	TRBJ1-2	-
TGTGCCAGCAGCGCGACTAGCGGGAAGGGAGAGACCCAGTACTTC	CASSATSGKGETQYF	TRBD2	TRBV27	TRBJ2-5	-